A single sample gave rise to the 25 T cell receptor beta chains below, sequenced in a study of T-cell memory formation after mild COVID-19. Via MiXCR, TCRdb re-called the 5' RACE reads, giving one row per CDR3 protein. The table has about 110,000 distinct CDR3 sequences, roughly a sixth seen once. Sequencing was carried out using PBMCs or a T cell subset sorted from them (not recorded which). All receptors derive from a man in his late teens or twenties who had mild COVID-19 (a few samples of this study predate the infection). Cell type and time point are not known.

Only a few counts were recorded for this clonotype. The chain has TRBV20-1 and TRBJ1-1; the match to TRBD1 covers 8 bases. J gave up 4 bases and V 2 bases, and 0 bases lay outside the gene matches. Germline V gene lookup returns CDR1 DFQATT and CDR2 SNEGSKA (reference sequence). This CDR3 region has 12 residues. The CDR3 sequence: CSARTGGTEAFF. CDR3 bases: TGCAGTGCTAGAACAGGGGGCACTGAAGCTTTCTTT.

This clonotype came up a few times. The V and J genes are TRBV28 and TRBJ2-3; the D gene is possibly TRBD1 (6 bases). V shed 6 bases and J shed 0 bases, with 13 bases lying between them. The CDR3 runs to 15 residues. Germline lookup yields CDR1 MDHEN and CDR2 SYDVKM. The CDR3: CASRLGGQSTDTQYF. The CDR3 DNA reads as TGTGCCAGCAGGCTAGGCGGACAGAGCACAGATACGCAGTATTTT.

This clonotype was found a few times. For the CDR3, the DNA is TGCAGTGCTAGTGACTTAACAGGGGAAAACATTCAGTACTTC. Translating it yields CSASDLTGENIQYF. The chain is built from TRBV20-1 and TRBJ2-4; 7 bases align to TRBD1. CDR3 size: 14 residues. Germline V gives CDR1 DFQATT, CDR2 SNEGSKA (reference sequence). V gave up 3 bases and J gave up 5 bases; unmatched junction bases: 7.

The rearrangement joins TRBV14 to TRBJ2-7; D gene ambiguous. With 0 bases removed from V and 0 bases from J, the gap between germline ends came to 12 bases. The germline gives CDR1 SGHDN, CDR2 FVKESK. CDR3 length equals 16 residues. The CDR3 region has the DNA TGTGCCAGCAGCCAAGACATCTCATTCGGCTCCTACGAGCAGTACTTC. The encoded protein is CASSQDISFGSYEQYF. Looking up the rest from reference TRBV14 and TRBJ2-7 gives the full variable domain: EAGVTQFPSHSVIEKGQTVTLRCDPISGHDNLYWYRRVMGKEIKFLLHFVKESKQDESGMPNNRFLAERTGGTYSTLKVQPAELEDSGVYFCASSQDISFGSYEQYFGPGTRLTVT.

This clonotype has only a few counts. One junction end does not reproduce the germline sequence, and a read error may be involved. This chain links TRBV5-1 with TRBJ1-2; D not certain. CDR1 and CDR2 (germline): SGHRS, YFSETQ. The CDR3 is 15 residues long. The CDR3 DNA is TGCGCCAGCAGTTTGGAGACCGAGACACGATATGGCTACACCTTC. Protein sequence: CASSLETETRYGYTF.

This clonotype was counted a few times. The rearrangement links TRBV7-2 to TRBJ2-3, with D tentatively TRBD1 (6 bases). Germline loops: CDR1 SGHTA, CDR2 FQGNSA. V lost 6 bases and J 2 bases, leaving 9 bases between the germline ends. The length of the CDR3 is 13 residues. In DNA, the CDR3 is TGTGCCAGCAGGCAGGGGTTCACAGATACGCAGTATTTT. Translating it yields CASRQGFTDTQYF.

This clonotype was detected many times. The chain couples TRBV4-1 to TRBJ2-5, with D possibly being TRBD1 or TRBD2 (7 bases each). CDR1 and CDR2 from the germline V gene are MGHRA and YSYEKL. The CDR3 contains 16 residues. V was trimmed by 1 base and J by 5 bases, leaving 17 bases between them. The CDR3: CASSQAGAGGGETQYF. In nucleotides, the CDR3 is TGCGCCAGCAGCCAAGCTGGAGCAGGGGGGGGGGAGACCCAGTACTTC.

There are many counts of this clonotype. The gene calls are TRBV5-5 and TRBJ2-2, with a tentative D call TRBD1 (5 bases). Trimming stripped 0 bases from V and 1 base from J, with 7 bases between. The germline CDR1 and CDR2 sequences are SGHKS and YYEKEE (reference sequence). The CDR3 contains 15 residues. The chain's CDR3 is CASSLVGLNTGELFF. The CDR3 DNA reads TGTGCCAGCAGCTTGGTGGGGCTGAACACCGGGGAGCTGTTTTTT.

A few counts support this clonotype. This chain connects TRBV5-1 to TRBJ1-1; tentative D call: TRBD1 (5 bases). The V and J ends lost 0 bases and 4 bases respectively, with 13 bases between them. Per the germline V gene, CDR1 is SGHRS and CDR2 is YFSETQ. The CDR3 has 15 amino acids. In nucleotides, the CDR3 is TGCGCCAGCAGCTTGGCAGGGCGTGGGGCCACTGAAGCTTTCTTT. Encoded protein: CASSLAGRGATEAFF.

The rearrangement links TRBV21-1 to TRBJ2-2; the table gives TRBD1 as D, unverified against the DNA. TRBV21-1 is reported as a pseudogene. The CDR3 length is 14 residues. The CDR3 reads CASSKRGSRVELFF. CDR3 bases: TGTGCCAGCAGCAAAAGGGGTAGTCGGGTGGAGCTGTTTTTT.

CDR3 in DNA: TGCGCCAGCAGCTGGGGGCTCCAAGAGACCCAGTACTTC. Amino acid sequence: CASSWGLQETQYF. V is TRBV5-1 and J is TRBJ2-5; weak D call: TRBD1 (6 bases). V was clipped by 3 bases and J by 1 base, with 7 bases between them. Per germline, CDR1 SGHRS and CDR2 YFSETQ. This CDR3 has 13 amino acids.

This clonotype occurred a few times. The CDR3 sequence is CASSPRPSHYSNQPQHF. CDR3 DNA: TGTGCCAGCAGCCCGAGGCCATCCCATTATAGCAATCAGCCCCAGCATTTT. The chain couples TRBV5-6 to TRBJ1-5; no reliable D call. Germline CDR1 and CDR2: SGHDT and YYEEEE. The V end was cut by 4 bases, the J end by 0 bases, with 17 bases between. CDR3 length: 17 amino acids.

This clonotype has more than one count but fewer than ten. This sequence joins TRBV5-1 and TRBJ2-1; 11 bases match TRBD2. Per germline, CDR1 SGHRS and CDR2 YFSETQ. Losses at the gene ends were 5 bases for V and 9 bases for J; bases not matched to a gene: 13. This CDR3 has 16 amino acids. CDR3 amino acids: CASSSSGGPYFSEQFF. Written as DNA, the CDR3 is TGCGCCAGCAGTTCTAGCGGGGGGCCCTACTTCAGTGAGCAGTTCTTC.

The CDR3, as DNA: TGTGCCAGTAGCGGACAGGGGGGCGATGTGATGAACACTGAAGCTTTCTTT. Translated: CASSGQGGDVMNTEAFF. This chain connects TRBV19 to TRBJ1-1, with 10 positions matching TRBD1. V lost 6 bases, J lost 0 bases, and 10 bases stayed unmatched. CDR1 is LNHDA, CDR2 SQIVND, per germline (reference sequence). CDR3 length: 17 residues.

This clonotype has a count of ten or more. The chain uses TRBV5-1 and TRBJ1-6, with a tentative D call TRBD1 (6 bases). This CDR3 has 14 amino acids. CDR1 SGHRS and CDR2 YFSETQ come from the germline V gene. The V end lost 4 bases, the J end lost 5 bases, and 10 bases lay between the germline ends. This chain's CDR3 is CASSNQGHNSPLHF. CDR3 DNA sequence: TGCGCCAGCAGCAATCAGGGGCATAATTCACCCCTCCACTTT.

The chain carries TRBV30 and TRBJ1-1, with D possibly TRBD1 on 6 matching bases. Germline values: CDR1 GTSNPN, CDR2 SVGIG (reference sequence). The CDR3 extends over 14 amino acids. Trimming stripped 5 bases from V and 1 base from J, with 14 bases between. CDR3 bases: TGTGCCTGGCGTCCGGGACACCCGAACACTGAAGCTTTCTTT. Translating gives CAWRPGHPNTEAFF.

This sequence joins TRBV18 and TRBJ2-5; TRBD2 matches at 14 bases. This CDR3 comprises 18 residues. The ends lost 3 bases at V and 2 bases at J; junction bases unmatched: 8. Germline lookup yields CDR1 KGHSH and CDR2 LQKENI. The CDR3 DNA sequence: TGTGCCAGCTCACCTCCGACTAGCGGGGGGGCGCGTCAAGAGACCCAGTACTTC. Translated, it gives CASSPPTSGGARQETQYF.

This clonotype was counted ten times or more. The chain couples TRBV5-6 to TRBJ2-7; D gene ambiguous. The CDR3 spans 12 residues. CDR1 is SGHDT and CDR2 is YYEEEE in the germline V gene. Trimming shortened V by 4 bases and J by 2 bases, and 7 bases separated the two germline ends. The chain's CDR3 is CASSTGPYEQYF. The CDR3 region has the DNA TGTGCCAGCAGCACGGGCCCCTACGAGCAGTACTTC.

V is TRBV6-5 and J is TRBJ2-1, with TRBD2 identical over 13 bases. The trim removed 4 bases at V and 6 bases at J, leaving 6 bases unmatched. Germline V gives CDR1 MNHEY, CDR2 SVGAGI. The CDR3 has 16 residues. CDR3 in amino acids: CASSSGGLAGPNEQFF. As DNA, the CDR3 is TGTGCCAGCAGTTCCGGGGGACTAGCGGGGCCCAATGAGCAGTTCTTC.

This clonotype was detected a few times. The chain joins TRBV5-1 to TRBJ2-7, with 7 bases lining up with TRBD1. The junction had 11 bases not matched to a gene; V was cut back by 3 bases and J by 2 bases. The CDR3 is 16 amino acids. From germline, CDR1 is SGHRS and CDR2 YFSETQ. CDR3: CASSSQPTGLTYEQYF. CDR3 bases: TGCGCCAGCAGCTCCCAGCCGACAGGGTTAACCTACGAGCAGTACTTC.

V gene TRBV5-1 combines with J gene TRBJ1-4; 9 positions match TRBD1. The CDR3 consists of 13 residues. Germline loops: CDR1 SGHRS, CDR2 YFSETQ. Trimming at V came to 2 bases and at J to 8 bases, leaving 1 base not matched to a gene. The CDR3 loop is CASSFGQGEKLFF. CDR3 in DNA: TGCGCCAGCAGCTTTGGACAGGGGGAAAAACTGTTTTTT.

The chain joins TRBV20-1 to TRBJ2-7, with D perhaps TRBD2 (5 bases). CDR1 is DFQATT, CDR2 SNEGSKA, per germline (reference sequence). With 5 bases removed from V and 4 bases from J, the gap between germline ends came to 9 bases. This CDR3 has 11 residues. Here the CDR3 DNA reads TGCAGTGCTGGGAGAGATTACGAGCAGTACGTC. Its translation is CSAGRDYEQYV.

The chain has TRBV11-2 and TRBJ2-5; 7 nucleotides align to TRBD2. The CDR3 length is 15 residues. Looked up from germline, CDR1 is SGHAT and CDR2 is FQNNGV. V was pared by 4 bases and J by 5 bases, with 10 bases of the junction left unmatched. CDR3 in amino acids: CASSSRWGTTETQYF. CDR3 DNA sequence: TGTGCCAGCAGCTCCCGTTGGGGGACTACGGAGACCCAGTACTTC.

V usage is TRBV30 and J usage is TRBJ2-5; no firm D call. The CDR3 runs 11 residues. V lost 3 bases to trimming and J lost 2 bases, with 4 bases between them. CDR1 is GTSNPN, CDR2 SVGIG, per germline (reference sequence). CDR3 DNA sequence: TGTGCCTGGAGCCCGCAAGAGACCCAGTACTTC. Amino acid sequence: CAWSPQETQYF.

This clonotype was counted only a few times. J is TRBJ2-1 and V is TRBV9, with 11 positions matching TRBD1. Germline trimming cut 4 bases from V and 9 bases from J; bases unmatched to any gene: 6. CDR1 is SGDLS and CDR2 is YYNGEE in the germline V gene. The CDR3 is 14 amino acids. The CDR3 region is CASSSRTGGGEQFF. CDR3 nucleotides: TGTGCCAGCAGCTCGCGGACAGGGGGCGGTGAGCAGTTCTTC.